The following is a TCR beta chain sequence with its context. RNA in amounts of about 0.5 to 1 ug was reverse transcribed with random hexamers. TCRdb reprocessed the immunoSEQ multiplex PCR reads via MiXCR and lists one record per CDR3 protein. This sample has approximately 180,000 distinct CDR3 sequences, with roughly 94% found just once. The data originate from a study of CD8 T cells in Susac syndrome. The ends lost 5 bases at V and 1 base at J; junction bases unmatched: 9. CDR3 length equals 15 residues. In germline, CDR1 is DFQATT, CDR2 SNEGSKA (reference sequence). CD8+ and CD4+ T cells taken from blood had their TCR beta sequenced.

The J gene is TRBJ2-7, the V gene TRBV20-1; 9 bases agree with TRBD1. This TCR came from a human donor with Susac syndrome. Sequenced material: CD4+ T cells from PBMCs. CDR3 in amino acids: CSAHRGLAVSYEQYF. The DNA of the CDR3 is TGCAGTGCTCACAGGGGGCTAGCGGTTTCCTACGAGCAGTACTTC.